The entry below describes one T cell receptor (beta chain). Its cognate antigen is unknown. The data stem from a study of metastatic and nonmetastatic thyroid tumors. Study information: The authors compared repertoires across blood and tumor or nodule tissue from malignant and benign thyroid patients.

The study, taken as a whole, reports: Reportedly, malignant thyroid tumors had significantly higher TCR beta diversity than benign nodules, in blood and tumor.

V was clipped by 5 bases and J by 2 bases; unmatched bases: 4. Germline values: CDR1 SEHNR, CDR2 FQNEAQ (reference sequence). The CDR3 runs to 14 residues. MiXCR re-clonotyped the PCR reads for TCRdb. The sample lists about 35,000 clones, around 28% occurring once. Each patient went into thyroid surgery without having received any treatment. The TCR originated in a female donor with papillary thyroid cancer or a benign thyroid nodule (not recorded which). Some clones in this sample may be carry-over from other donors' samples. V is TRBV7-9 and J is TRBJ2-7, with 9 bases lining up with TRBD1. Sequencing was carried out using blood. The chain's CDR3 is CASSVTGGTYEQYF. CDR3 nucleotides: TGTGCCAGCAGCGTTACAGGGGGCACCTACGAGCAGTACTTC.